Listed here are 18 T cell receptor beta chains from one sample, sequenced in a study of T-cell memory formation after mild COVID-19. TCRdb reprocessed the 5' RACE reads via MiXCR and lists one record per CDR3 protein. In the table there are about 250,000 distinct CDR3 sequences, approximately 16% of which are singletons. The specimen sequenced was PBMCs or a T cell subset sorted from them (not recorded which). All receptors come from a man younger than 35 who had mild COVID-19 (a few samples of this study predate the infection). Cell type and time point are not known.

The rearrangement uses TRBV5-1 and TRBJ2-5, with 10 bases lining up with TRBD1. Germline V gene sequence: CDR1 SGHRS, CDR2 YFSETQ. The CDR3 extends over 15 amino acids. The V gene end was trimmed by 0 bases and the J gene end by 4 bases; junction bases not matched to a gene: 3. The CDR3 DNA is TGCGCCAGCAGCTTGGGGACAGGGGGTAGAGAGACCCAGTACTTC. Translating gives CASSLGTGGRETQYF.

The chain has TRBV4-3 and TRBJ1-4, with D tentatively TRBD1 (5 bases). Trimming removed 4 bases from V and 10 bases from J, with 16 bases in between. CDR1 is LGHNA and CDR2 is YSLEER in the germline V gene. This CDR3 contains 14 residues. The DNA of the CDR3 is TGCGCCAGCAGCCCGGGGCCCGGGGTGGGAAAACTGTTTTTT. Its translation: CASSPGPGVGKLFF.

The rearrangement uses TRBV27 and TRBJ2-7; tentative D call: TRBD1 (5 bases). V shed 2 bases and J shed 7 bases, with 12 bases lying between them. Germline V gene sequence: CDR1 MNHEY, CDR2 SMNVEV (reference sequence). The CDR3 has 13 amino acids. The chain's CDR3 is CASSLGQQMEQYF. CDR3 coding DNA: TGTGCCAGCAGTTTAGGACAACAGATGGAGCAGTACTTC.

The CDR3 here is CASSVGQGSKETQYF. The CDR3 bases are TGCGCCAGCAGCGTGGGACAGGGCAGTAAAGAGACCCAGTACTTC. The rearrangement links TRBV5-1 to TRBJ2-5; 9 bases match TRBD1. This CDR3 comprises 15 residues. The germline CDR1 and CDR2 sequences are SGHRS and YFSETQ. V was pared by 4 bases and J by 3 bases, with 7 bases of the junction left unmatched.

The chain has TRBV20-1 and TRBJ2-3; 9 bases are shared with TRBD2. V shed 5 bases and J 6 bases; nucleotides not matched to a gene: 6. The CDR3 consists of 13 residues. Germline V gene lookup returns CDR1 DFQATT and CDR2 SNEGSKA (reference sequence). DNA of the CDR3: TGCAGTGCTTTGAGCGGGGGGCTCGATACGCAGTATTTT. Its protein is CSALSGGLDTQYF.

CDR3 DNA sequence: TGTGCCAGCACCCTAGGTACCTATAGCAATCAGCCCCAGCATTTT. Protein: CASTLGTYSNQPQHF. V and J are TRBV12-3 or TRBV12-4 and TRBJ1-5; D not resolved. The germline V and J ends were trimmed by 7 bases and 0 bases, with 13 bases remaining between them. CDR3 length equals 15 residues.

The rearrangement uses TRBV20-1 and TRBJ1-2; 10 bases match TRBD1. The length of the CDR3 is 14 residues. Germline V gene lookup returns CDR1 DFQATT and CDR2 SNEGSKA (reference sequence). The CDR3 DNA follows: TGCAGCCCTGTACCGGGACAGGGGTACTATGGCTACACCTTC. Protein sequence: CSPVPGQGYYGYTF.

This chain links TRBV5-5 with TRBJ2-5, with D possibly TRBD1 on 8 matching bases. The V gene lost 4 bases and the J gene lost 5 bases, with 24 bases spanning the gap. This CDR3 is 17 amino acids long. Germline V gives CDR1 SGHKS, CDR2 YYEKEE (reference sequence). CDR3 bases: TGTGCCAGCAGCATAGGCCGTTCTACAGGGGGGGAGGAGACCCAGTACTTC. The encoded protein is CASSIGRSTGGEETQYF.

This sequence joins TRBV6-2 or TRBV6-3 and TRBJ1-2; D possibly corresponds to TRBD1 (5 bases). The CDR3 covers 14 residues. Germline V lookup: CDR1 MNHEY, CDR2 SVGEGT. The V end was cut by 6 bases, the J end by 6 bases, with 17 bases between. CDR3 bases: TGTGCCAGCAGGATCGACGGGGGGAAGCATGGCTACACCTTC. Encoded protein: CASRIDGGKHGYTF.

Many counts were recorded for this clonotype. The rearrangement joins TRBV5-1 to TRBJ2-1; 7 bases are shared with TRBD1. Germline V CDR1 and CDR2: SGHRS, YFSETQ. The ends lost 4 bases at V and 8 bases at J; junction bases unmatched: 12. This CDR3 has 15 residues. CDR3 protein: CASSPDGQVNHEQFF. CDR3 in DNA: TGCGCCAGCAGCCCAGATGGACAGGTGAACCATGAGCAGTTCTTC.

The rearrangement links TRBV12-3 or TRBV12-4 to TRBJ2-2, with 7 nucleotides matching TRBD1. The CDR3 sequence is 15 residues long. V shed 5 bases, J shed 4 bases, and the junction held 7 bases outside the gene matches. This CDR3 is CASSPRQGFTGELFF. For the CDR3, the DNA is TGTGCCAGCAGTCCCCGACAGGGTTTCACCGGGGAGCTGTTTTTT.

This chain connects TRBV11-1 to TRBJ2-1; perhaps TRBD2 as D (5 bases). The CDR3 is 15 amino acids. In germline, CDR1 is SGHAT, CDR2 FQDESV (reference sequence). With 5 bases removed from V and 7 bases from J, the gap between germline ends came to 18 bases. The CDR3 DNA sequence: TGTGCCAGCAGCGTGCCGGACGTAAGAGGGAATGAGCAGTTCTTC. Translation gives CASSVPDVRGNEQFF.

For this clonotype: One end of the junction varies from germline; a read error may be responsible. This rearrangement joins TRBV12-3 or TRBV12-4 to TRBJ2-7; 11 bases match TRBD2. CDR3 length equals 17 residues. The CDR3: CSSSPVRTSGGPYEQYF. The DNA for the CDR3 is TGTTCCAGCAGTCCAGTCCGAACTAGCGGGGGACCCTACGAGCAGTACTTC.

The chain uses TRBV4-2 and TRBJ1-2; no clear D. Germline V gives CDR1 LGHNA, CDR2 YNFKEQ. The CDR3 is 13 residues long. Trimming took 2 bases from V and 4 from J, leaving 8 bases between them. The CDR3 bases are TGTGCCAGCAGCCAACTGGGAGCCTATGGCTACACCTTC. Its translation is CASSQLGAYGYTF.

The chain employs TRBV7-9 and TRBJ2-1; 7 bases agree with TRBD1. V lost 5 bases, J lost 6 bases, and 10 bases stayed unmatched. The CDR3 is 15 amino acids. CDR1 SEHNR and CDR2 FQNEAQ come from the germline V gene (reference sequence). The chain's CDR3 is CASSIRPTGINEQFF. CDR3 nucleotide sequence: TGTGCCAGCAGCATCCGACCGACAGGGATCAATGAGCAGTTCTTC.

CDR3 sequence: CASSAKSGFGNTIYF. CDR3 DNA sequence: TGTGCCAGCAGCGCCAAATCTGGGTTTGGAAACACCATATATTTT. V gene TRBV6-5 combines with J gene TRBJ1-3; D is unclear. This CDR3 contains 15 residues. The V end was cut by 6 bases, the J end by 3 bases, with 15 bases between. Germline CDR1 and CDR2: MNHEY and SVGAGI.

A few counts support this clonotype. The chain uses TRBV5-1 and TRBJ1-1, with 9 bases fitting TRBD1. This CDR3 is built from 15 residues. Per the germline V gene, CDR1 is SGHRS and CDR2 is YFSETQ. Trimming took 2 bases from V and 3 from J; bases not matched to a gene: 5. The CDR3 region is CASSLQGAGDTEAFF. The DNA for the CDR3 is TGCGCCAGCAGCTTACAGGGGGCGGGCGACACTGAAGCTTTCTTT.

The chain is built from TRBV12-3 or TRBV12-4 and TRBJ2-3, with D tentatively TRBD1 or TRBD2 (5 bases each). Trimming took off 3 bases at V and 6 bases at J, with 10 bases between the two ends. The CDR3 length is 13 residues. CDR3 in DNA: TGTGCCAGCAGTTTTCAGGGCGGGGATACGCAGTATTTT. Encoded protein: CASSFQGGDTQYF.